Sequencing of this T cell receptor beta chain was carried out in a study of identical twins' blood T cells. Study-level information: About 6 alpha and six beta libraries together yielded about 46 million reads. Whole-study results and caveats: Each donor's most abundant TCRbeta clonotypes shared more CDR3 sequences with her twin than unrelated donors. Twin similarity might stem from environmental factors, not only genetics.

Of note for this clonotype: Its antigen is not known.

Six healthy women, forming three identical twin pairs, donated samples. Trimming removed 5 bases from V and 3 bases from J, with 8 bases in between. The CDR3 consists of 12 residues. Germline V CDR1 and CDR2: MNHEY, SVGEGT. TCRdb reprocessed the 5' RACE reads via MiXCR and lists one record per CDR3 protein. The sample gives roughly 380,000 distinct CDR3 sequences, roughly 31% of which show up once; about 6% is in the top ten. The TCR was taken from a woman aged 18-49 years in good health. The rearrangement links TRBV6-2 or TRBV6-3 to TRBJ2-7; TRBD2 might be the D (5 bases). The sample was PBMCs. The CDR3 region has the DNA TGTGCCAGCAGTCTGACTATCTACGAGCAGTACTTC. Its protein is CASSLTIYEQYF.